These 3 T cell receptor beta chains originate from one sample sequenced in a study of T cell changes during pregnancy in multiple sclerosis. Measured with immunoSEQ multiplex PCR; TCRdb has only the in-frame clones, and not every one. The repertoire includes approximately 20,000 clones, more than 85% of them detected once, and approximately 7.7% sits in the top ten. Sequenced material: CD8+ T cells from peripheral blood mononuclear cells, taken after pregnancy. These TCRs come from a female donor with multiple sclerosis, enrolled in a pregnancy study.

This chain joins TRBV9 and TRBJ2-1; TRBD2 agrees at 13 bases. Per the germline V gene, CDR1 is SGDLS and CDR2 is YYNGEE. This CDR3 is 19 amino acids long. V shed 0 bases and J 0 bases; nucleotides not matched to a gene: 6. The CDR3 region is CASSVGLAGGTSSYNEQFF. The CDR3 DNA reads as TGTGCCAGCAGCGTAGGACTAGCGGGAGGTACCAGCTCCTACAATGAGCAGTTCTTC.

The chain has TRBV15 and TRBJ1-1; D possibly corresponds to TRBD1 (6 bases). Per germline, CDR1 LNHNV and CDR2 YYDKDF (reference sequence). The CDR3 has 13 amino acids. The V and J ends lost 2 bases and 5 bases respectively, with 9 bases between them. In nucleotides, the CDR3 is TGTGCCACCAGCAGAAACAGGGTTACTGAAGCTTTCTTT. Translating it yields CATSRNRVTEAFF.

This chain links TRBV27 with TRBJ1-1; tentatively, D is TRBD1 (5 bases). The germline CDR1 and CDR2 sequences are MNHEY and SMNVEV (reference sequence). Trimming removed 3 bases from V and 1 base from J, with 12 bases in between. This CDR3 comprises 15 residues. CDR3 region: CASSLDNLGNTEAFF. The DNA for the CDR3 is TGTGCCAGCAGTTTGGACAATTTGGGGAACACTGAAGCTTTCTTT.